Listed here is a single TCR beta chain. No antigen is known for it. The CDR3 has 16 amino acids. J lost 3 bases, V lost 4 bases, and 10 bases had no gene match. Germline-derived CDR1 and CDR2 are SGHNT and YYREEE (reference sequence). This sample is drawn from a study of cytomegalovirus exposure and HLA in healthy donors. The primer mix had 60 Vbeta and 13 Jbeta primers. The repertoire was sequenced with immunoSEQ multiplex PCR; TCRdb's copy has only in-frame clones and lacks some. The sample records under 150,000 clones, approximately 80% being singletons. Study-wide results and limits: According to a later analysis, donors in an Asian-associated ancestry cluster reportedly had fewer N-insertions than the approximately 730-donor mean. In a later analysis, across HLA loci, associated TCR counts were highest for DRB1, lowest for HLA-C. Among TCR beta chains of equal frequency, HLA-associated ones were more clonally expanded in a later analysis. Earlier analysis yielded a pattern in which most TCR beta V segments were productive about 87% or about 30% of the time.

This clonotype originated in a male donor in good health and CMV-seropositive. The chain carries TRBV5-4 and TRBJ2-3; 8 nucleotides match TRBD2. Sequencing was done on a sample of PBMCs. This CDR3 is CASSPGTSGVTDTQYF. The DNA of the CDR3 is TGTGCCAGCAGCCCCGGAACTAGCGGCGTTACAGATACGCAGTATTTT.